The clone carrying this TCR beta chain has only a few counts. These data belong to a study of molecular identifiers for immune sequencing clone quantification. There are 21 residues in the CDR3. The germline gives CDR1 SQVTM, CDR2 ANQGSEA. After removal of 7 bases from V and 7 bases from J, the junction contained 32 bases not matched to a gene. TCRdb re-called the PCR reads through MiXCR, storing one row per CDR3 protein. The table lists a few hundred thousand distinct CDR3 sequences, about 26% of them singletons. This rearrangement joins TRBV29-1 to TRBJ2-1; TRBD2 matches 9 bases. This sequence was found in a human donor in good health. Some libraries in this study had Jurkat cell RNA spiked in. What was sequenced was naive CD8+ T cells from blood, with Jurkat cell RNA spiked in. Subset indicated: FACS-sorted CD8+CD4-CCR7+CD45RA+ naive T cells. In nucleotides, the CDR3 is TGCAGCGGCAAAGGGGTCGGGACTAGCACCCCTGTGGCCTTGTTGGGTAATGAGCAGTTCTTC. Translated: CSGKGVGTSTPVALLGNEQFF.